A single sample gave rise to the 17 T cell receptor beta chains below, sequenced in a study of naive and memory T cell subsets. These receptors' antigens are unknown. Whole-study findings and limits: Possibly reflecting memory cells re-expressing CD45RA, a few larger clonotypes occurred in naive repertoires, especially CD8.

Two oligonucleotides, mixed equimolar, formed the beta constant-region primer covering TRBC1 and TRBC2. Ligated cDNA was amplified by four rounds of PCR with nested alpha and beta constant-region primers and SP2. TCRdb processed the UMI-ligation and nested PCR reads anew with MiXCR; each CDR3 protein has one entry. This table holds 120,000 to 150,000 distinct CDR3 sequences, 15% to 25% found once. The sequencing input was naive CD8+ T cells from blood. Every receptor here comes from a human donor in good health.

This clonotype was counted between two and nine times. The rearrangement uses TRBV7-9 and TRBJ1-1; D is unresolved. CDR3 length: 13 residues. With 0 bases removed from V and 4 bases from J, the gap between germline ends came to 6 bases. The germline V gene encodes CDR1 SEHNR and CDR2 FQNEAQ (reference sequence). The CDR3 region has the DNA TGTGCCAGCAGCTTAGCTCCGGGCACTGAAGCTTTCTTT. This translates into CASSLAPGTEAFF.

This clonotype came up a few times. The rearrangement uses TRBV28 and TRBJ2-7; tentatively, D is TRBD2 (6 bases). Germline assignment: CDR1 MDHEN and CDR2 SYDVKM. V lost 2 bases and J 4 bases, leaving 15 bases between the germline ends. This CDR3 region has 15 residues. CDR3 in amino acids: CASSLGLAKRYEQYF. The CDR3 nucleotides are TGTGCCAGCAGTTTAGGGCTAGCGAAAAGATACGAGCAGTACTTC.

The chain couples TRBV28 to TRBJ2-1, with 7 bases fitting TRBD1. The V gene end was trimmed by 5 bases and the J gene end by 3 bases; junction bases not matched to a gene: 1. CDR1 and CDR2 from the germline V gene are MDHEN and SYDVKM. This CDR3 region has 13 residues. DNA of the CDR3: TGTGCCAGCAGTGGGACAGTCTACAATGAGCAGTTCTTC. Residues: CASSGTVYNEQFF.

The chain carries TRBV24-1 and TRBJ2-2; possibly TRBD1 for D (6 bases). There are 16 residues in the CDR3. The V gene lost 4 bases and the J gene lost 3 bases, with 14 bases spanning the gap. Germline CDR1 reads KGHDR; CDR2 reads SFDVKD. Here the CDR3 DNA reads TGTGCCACCAGTGACCGCAGGGGTTATGACACCGGGGAGCTGTTTTTT. It translates to CATSDRRGYDTGELFF.

The J gene is TRBJ2-1, the V gene TRBV6-2 or TRBV6-3; 8 bases align to TRBD2. Germline lookup yields CDR1 MNHEY and CDR2 SVGEGT. The CDR3 sequence is 16 residues long. Trimming removed 2 bases from V and 4 bases from J; junction bases left unmatched: 7. CDR3 sequence reads: CASSYTISGSYNEQFF. CDR3 in DNA: TGTGCCAGCAGTTACACCATCAGCGGGAGTTACAATGAGCAGTTCTTC.

This chain joins TRBV9 and TRBJ2-1, with 7 nucleotides matching TRBD2. The V segment lost 3 bases and the J segment 9 bases; nucleotides outside the gene matches: 18. This CDR3 region has 17 residues. Per germline, CDR1 SGDLS and CDR2 YYNGEE. CDR3 nucleotide sequence: TGTGCCAGCAGCGGTTGGGTGGGGGAGGGCCGTGGGGGTGAGCAGTTCTTC. It codes for CASSGWVGEGRGGEQFF.

This chain links TRBV4-3 with TRBJ2-2; 9 bases are shared with TRBD1. The CDR3 contains 16 residues. J gave up 3 bases and V 0 bases, and 2 bases lay outside the gene matches. Germline CDR1 reads LGHNA; CDR2 reads YSLEER. CDR3 sequence: CASSQEGTGYTGELFF. The CDR3 DNA sequence: TGCGCCAGCAGCCAAGAAGGGACAGGGTACACCGGGGAGCTGTTTTTT.

This clonotype was counted ten times or more. This rearrangement joins TRBV28 to TRBJ2-7, with 10 bases fitting TRBD2. CDR3 length: 15 residues. With 6 bases clipped from V and 4 bases from J, the junction kept 9 bases outside the gene matches. Germline V gene data show CDR1 as MDHEN and CDR2 as SYDVKM. The CDR3 nucleotides are TGTGCCAGCAGCCCGGCTAGCGGGAGTAAATACGAGCAGTACTTC. Translated: CASSPASGSKYEQYF. Combining the CDR3 with reference TRBV28 and TRBJ2-7 gives the whole variable domain DVKVTQSSRYLVKRTGEKVFLECVQDMDHENMFWYRQDPGLGLRLIYFSYDVKMKEKGDIPEGYSVSREKKERFSLILESASTNQTSMYLCASSPASGSKYEQYFGPGTRLTVT.

This clonotype was picked up a small number of times. CDR3 nucleotides: TGTGCCAGCAGCTTAACGGTCGGGAGTAGGACCGGGGAGCTGTTTTTT. It codes for CASSLTVGSRTGELFF. The genes are TRBV13 and TRBJ2-2; perhaps TRBD2 as D (6 bases). The CDR3 sequence is 16 residues long. Germline CDR1 is PRHDT and CDR2 is FYEKMQ (reference sequence). The ends were cut back, 2 bases at V and 5 bases at J, with 15 bases in the middle.

This rearrangement joins TRBV27 to TRBJ2-7; 7 nucleotides match TRBD1. CDR3 size: 15 residues. J was trimmed by 0 bases and V by 2 bases; bases with no gene match: 4. Looked up from germline, CDR1 is MNHEY and CDR2 is SMNVEV (reference sequence). The CDR3 protein is CASSLMAGGSYEQYF. The CDR3 DNA follows: TGTGCCAGCAGTTTAATGGCAGGGGGCTCCTACGAGCAGTACTTC.

V gene TRBV20-1 combines with J gene TRBJ2-7; no clear D gene. V was trimmed by 6 bases and J by 1 base, leaving 16 bases between them. The CDR3 is made up of 14 amino acids. The germline CDR1 and CDR2 sequences are DFQATT and SNEGSKA (reference sequence). The DNA of the CDR3 is TGCAGTGCAGCCAATCCGGCTGAATCCTACGAGCAGTACTTC. This translates into CSAANPAESYEQYF.

The chain combines TRBV4-1 with TRBJ1-1; TRBD1 matches at 8 bases. CDR1 is MGHRA and CDR2 is YSYEKL in the germline V gene. The CDR3 loop spans 15 amino acids. The trim removed 0 bases at V and 3 bases at J, leaving 3 bases unmatched. The CDR3 nucleotides are TGCGCCAGCAGCCAAGAGGCGACAGGGGACACTGAAGCTTTCTTT. It specifies CASSQEATGDTEAFF.

In this sample, this clonotype turned up a few times. The chain is built from TRBV27 and TRBJ1-5; tentative D call: TRBD1 (6 bases). CDR1 and CDR2 (germline): MNHEY, SMNVEV (reference sequence). The V and J ends lost 5 bases and 4 bases respectively, with 12 bases between them. This CDR3 has 14 amino acids. CDR3 sequence (DNA): TGTGCCAGCAGTGCAGACAGGAAGAATCAGCCCCAGCATTTT. This translates into CASSADRKNQPQHF.

The V gene is TRBV29-1, the J gene TRBJ2-1; a weak D match, TRBD1 (6 bases). The CDR3 runs to 11 residues. CDR1 and CDR2 from the germline V gene are SQVTM and ANQGSEA. The V end was cut by 3 bases, the J end by 8 bases, with 8 bases between. The DNA of the CDR3 is TGCAGCGTTGACAGGGGAGATGAGCAGTTCTTC. It encodes CSVDRGDEQFF.

V gene TRBV6-5 combines with J gene TRBJ2-1, with D possibly being TRBD2 (6 bases). This CDR3 contains 17 residues. Trimming removed 0 bases from V and 3 bases from J, with 15 bases in between. Germline lookup yields CDR1 MNHEY and CDR2 SVGAGI. The CDR3 DNA is TGTGCCAGCAGTTACTCGCATAGTAGCGGCATCTACAATGAGCAGTTCTTC. Translated: CASSYSHSSGIYNEQFF.

This clonotype has more than one count but fewer than ten. The CDR3 DNA sequence: TGTGCCAGCGGACGAAGCGGGGCCCACACCTACAATGAGCAGTTCTTC. It encodes CASGRSGAHTYNEQFF. The chain couples TRBV12-3 or TRBV12-4 to TRBJ2-1, with 7 nucleotides matching TRBD2. This CDR3 is 16 amino acids long. The V gene end was trimmed by 8 bases and the J gene end by 2 bases; junction bases not matched to a gene: 12.

This clonotype was counted only a few times. The gene calls are TRBV7-8 and TRBJ2-7, with D tentatively TRBD2 (5 bases). The germline V gene encodes CDR1 SGHVS and CDR2 FQNEAQ. V lost 1 base to trimming and J lost 3 bases, with 10 bases between them. The CDR3 covers 14 residues. The CDR3 nucleotides are TGTGCCAGCAGCTTAGGGGGAGAGTTCTACGAGCAGTACTTC. Translating it yields CASSLGGEFYEQYF.